This is a list of T cell receptor beta chains from one sample in a study of neoadjuvant anti-PD-1 for oral cavity cancer. Clones were sequenced by immunoSEQ multiplex PCR, and TCRdb holds only the in-frame ones, with some missing. Here the sample spans roughly 15,000 clones, 60% to 70% being singletons. The sample here was PBMCs, taken before nivolumab (anti-PD-1) treatment. Receptors originate from a person aged 35-80 years with oral cavity squamous cell carcinoma. The conserved cysteine and the conserved F or W are not part of the CDR3 here. Expanded clones are given a class, and other clones once, few, many or no size at all.

clone size,J gene,V gene,CDR3 protein
NA,TRBJ1-1,TRBV6-6,ASSYDLYGPEAF
NA,TRBJ2-7,TRBV18,ASSPDSSGRGQY
NA,TRBJ1-3,TRBV5-6,ASSLGGDGNTIY
NA,TRBJ1-1,TRBV27,ASSLGTVGTEAF
NA,TRBJ2-7,TRBV5-5,ASSSTGTTYEQY
few,TRBJ2-7,TRBV19,ASSGAGTLSSYEQY
few,TRBJ2-2,TRBV7-2,ASTVHGRNTGELF
NA,TRBJ1-2,TRBV19,ASWGQGEFRDGYT
NA,TRBJ2-7,TRBV6-6,ASNRGTAGYEQY
NA,TRBJ1-1,TRBV2,ASSGSMNTEAF
once,TRBJ2-1,TRBV29-1,SVPLGRSGISYNEQF
NA,TRBJ2-3,TRBV7-2,ASQTSGGTDTQY
NA,TRBJ2-5,TRBV25-1,ASSEYNEETQY
NA,TRBJ2-7,TRBV7-9,ASSPLSGAPKEQY
NA,TRBJ2-1,TRBV4-1,ASSQAIAGGEQF
NA,TRBJ2-7,TRBV5-1,ASSISGSSYEQY
NA,TRBJ1-5,TRBV30,AWSSGFSNQPQH
NA,TRBJ1-2,TRBV7-2,ASSLDWGLSGYT
NA,TRBJ1-5,TRBV7-9,ASSLGVGASSNQPQH
NA,TRBJ2-1,TRBV11-2,ASTTGTSYNEQF
NA,TRBJ1-1,TRBV4-1,ASSQVRAGGSRDTEAF
NA,TRBJ2-5,TRBV7-9,ASSLFGGGIQETQY
NA,TRBJ1-5,TRBV6-1,ASKGRTSNQPQH
few,TRBJ1-6,TRBV6-4,ASWGWGKSPLH
NA,TRBJ2-1,TRBV10-3,AIGRGYNEQF
NA,TRBJ2-1,TRBV11-3,ASSSGTAYGNEQF